A single sample gave rise to the 8 T cell receptor beta chains below, sequenced in a study of CD8 T cells in ankylosing spondylitis. TCRdb redid the calling of the 5' RACE reads with MiXCR, one entry per CDR3 protein. Seen here are roughly 260,000 distinct CDR3 sequences, 15% to 25% observed once, and the top ten hold 7.5% to 9%. Specimen: blood, either unsorted or a sorted T cell fraction (not recorded which). The receptor set was obtained from a male donor with ankylosing spondylitis or in good health (not recorded which).

CDR3 protein: CASSLAGTGVYEQYV. The CDR3 region has the DNA TGTGCCAGCAGCTTAGCGGGGACAGGGGTCTACGAGCAGTACGTC. V and J are TRBV7-2 and TRBJ2-7; 10 nucleotides match TRBD1. Germline V gives CDR1 SGHTA, CDR2 FQGNSA. J gave up 3 bases and V 0 bases, and 2 bases lay outside the gene matches. The CDR3 extends over 15 amino acids.

The rearrangement joins TRBV10-3 to TRBJ2-5, with D perhaps TRBD1 or TRBD2 (6 bases each). This CDR3 has 14 residues. Germline CDR1 ENHRY, CDR2 SYGVKD. With 2 bases removed from V and 2 bases from J, the gap between germline ends came to 9 bases. The CDR3: CAISETGAQETQYF. DNA of the CDR3: TGTGCCATCAGTGAGACGGGGGCGCAAGAGACCCAGTACTTC.

V usage is TRBV4-1 and J usage is TRBJ1-5, with D unclear. This CDR3 is 16 amino acids long. CDR1 is MGHRA, CDR2 YSYEKL, per germline. With 6 bases removed from V and 3 bases from J, the gap between germline ends came to 18 bases. The CDR3 DNA follows: TGCGCCAGCAGTTTTTCCCCTCCCCCGAACAATCAGCCCCAGCATTTT. Its translation: CASSFSPPPNNQPQHF.

This clonotype has a handful of counts. For the CDR3, the DNA is TGCAGCGCTACCCCAGCCCAGAACACTGAAGCTTTCTTT. It yields the protein CSATPAQNTEAFF. V gene TRBV29-1 combines with J gene TRBJ1-1, with unresolved D. The length of the CDR3 is 13 residues. The germline gives CDR1 SQVTM, CDR2 ANQGSEA. The V end lost 7 bases, the J end lost 1 base, and 13 bases lay between the germline ends.

V usage is TRBV5-8 and J usage is TRBJ2-5; 9 bases match TRBD1. This CDR3 comprises 16 residues. V was pared by 2 bases and J by 5 bases, with 10 bases of the junction left unmatched. CDR1 SGHTS and CDR2 YDEGEE come from the germline V gene. CDR3: CASSLRGQGPGETQYF. CDR3 sequence (DNA): TGTGCCAGCAGCTTACGGGGACAGGGCCCGGGGGAGACCCAGTACTTC.

This clonotype was seen a few times. This sequence joins TRBV20-1 and TRBJ1-1; D remains unclear. CDR3 length equals 15 residues. Trimming took off 2 bases at V and 1 base at J, with 14 bases between the two ends. Germline values: CDR1 DFQATT, CDR2 SNEGSKA (reference sequence). The CDR3, as DNA: TGCAGTGCTAGACAGCACGGCGGATCGAACACTGAAGCTTTCTTT. It codes for CSARQHGGSNTEAFF.

V usage is TRBV28 and J usage is TRBJ2-1; 9 bases align to TRBD1. Germline-derived CDR1 and CDR2 are MDHEN and SYDVKM. Trimming removed 2 bases from V and 7 bases from J; junction bases left unmatched: 9. The CDR3 length is 16 residues. DNA for the CDR3: TGTGCCAGCAGTTTACGACCGGGACAGGGTAAGAATGAGCAGTTCTTC. Residues: CASSLRPGQGKNEQFF. The whole variable domain, remainder taken from reference TRBV28 and TRBJ2-1, is DVKVTQSSRYLVKRTGEKVFLECVQDMDHENMFWYRQDPGLGLRLIYFSYDVKMKEKGDIPEGYSVSREKKERFSLILESASTNQTSMYLCASSLRPGQGKNEQFFGPGTRLTVL.

The V and J genes are TRBV28 and TRBJ1-6; a possible D gene is TRBD1 (5 bases). V lost 5 bases and J 7 bases, leaving 9 bases between the germline ends. Looked up from germline, CDR1 is MDHEN and CDR2 is SYDVKM. The CDR3 consists of 13 residues. The CDR3 DNA is TGTGCCAGCAGTATAGGGGACAATTCACCCCTCCACTTT. Protein sequence: CASSIGDNSPLHF. Together with reference TRBV28 and TRBJ1-6, the CDR3 gives the full variable domain: DVKVTQSSRYLVKRTGEKVFLECVQDMDHENMFWYRQDPGLGLRLIYFSYDVKMKEKGDIPEGYSVSREKKERFSLILESASTNQTSMYLCASSIGDNSPLHFGNGTRLTVT.